Detailed here is one TCR beta chain. Cohort assignment relied on participant-reported clinical history. Per the authors' pipeline: Estimated nucleated cell counts came from reference gene primer amplification. Measured with immunoSEQ multiplex PCR; TCRdb has only the in-frame clones, and not every one. Clone size and the V and J calls come from that table; the DNA yielded D and trimming. This sample carries fewer than 250,000 clones, roughly 86% of them seen once, and the ten largest clones take about 2.5%. The entry originates in a study of blood T cell repertoires in COVID-19. Study information: Acute and convalescent COVID-19 specimens originated in the United States, Italy and Spain. T cells, B-cell-depleted T cells, or PBMCs provided the cDNA or gDNA that served as material.

Germline CDR1 KGHSH, CDR2 LQKENI. Trimming left V 3 bases short and J 4 bases short, with 12 bases between. This CDR3 spans 14 amino acids. Sequenced material: PBMCs or T cells enriched from blood (not recorded which). This chain uses TRBV18 with TRBJ1-1; TRBD1 is a possible D gene (5 bases). The clonotype originates from a woman in her twenties or thirties with acute COVID-19. The CDR3 sequence: CASSPGRGGTEAFF. For the CDR3, the DNA is TGTGCCAGCTCACCGGGCCGGGGGGGCACTGAAGCTTTCTTT.